The present entry profiles one T cell receptor (beta chain) with its context. Its target is unknown. The sample originates from a study of a mutant IDH1 vaccine in newly diagnosed glioma. Only in-frame clones appear in the TCRdb table, and some are missing; sequencing was by immunoSEQ multiplex PCR. The sample lists about 130,000 clones, over 75% seen once, with 5.5% in the top ten. Time point reported: week 11, during vaccination. A single vaccine dose contained 300 ug of mutant IDH1 20-mer peptide, and topical imiquimod was used with it. Trimming removed 6 bases at V and 2 bases at J, with 16 bases between. The CDR3 consists of 15 residues. The germline V gene has CDR1 KGHSH and CDR2 LQKENI.

This specimen was PBMCs, taken from a glioma patient whose treatment included an IDH1 peptide vaccine. The source of this sequence is a man in his forties with glioma. This chain connects TRBV18 to TRBJ2-5; D is unclear. CDR3 coding DNA: TGTGCCAGCTCTCCGGACCAGACCGTACAAGAGACCCAGTACTTC. Encoded protein: CASSPDQTVQETQYF.